This T cell receptor (beta chain) was sequenced for a study of technical replicates of blood from several donors. The germline CDR1 and CDR2 sequences are SQVTM and ANQGSEA. CDR3 length equals 11 residues. V dropped 8 bases and J dropped 13 bases, with 19 bases sitting between them. The repertoire was sequenced with immunoSEQ multiplex PCR; TCRdb's copy has only in-frame clones and lacks some. The sample has around 50,000 clones, roughly 94% seen once; the top ten hold 0.2% to 0.25%. The sequence was collected from a human donor in good health. This chain joins TRBV29-1 and TRBJ2-3; the D gene is possibly TRBD2 (5 bases). Sequences were obtained from T cells isolated from PBMCs. Here the CDR3 reads CSCRLAGGKYF. In nucleotides, the CDR3 is TGCAGCTGCCGGCTAGCCGGTGGGAAGTATTTT.